The source of this T cell receptor beta chain is a study of cytomegalovirus exposure and HLA in healthy donors. The study, taken as a whole, reports: Sequence variants that were highly shared formed a cluster that was likely a sequencing artifact.

The CDR3 consists of 15 residues. Trimming cost V 1 base and J 0 bases, with 9 bases left between them. Germline CDR1 and CDR2: SNHLY and FYNNEI. The PCR was carried out with 60 Vbeta primers and 13 Jbeta primers. Assay: immunoSEQ multiplex PCR; the TCRdb copy retains only in-frame clones and omits some. The table records about 160,000 clones, approximately 75% of them present only once. Of note for this clone: Its antigen is unknown.

This TCR came from a man aged 25 to 40 in good health and CMV-seropositive. The sample consisted of PBMCs. V and J are TRBV2 and TRBJ1-2; no clear D. CDR3 sequence: CASSEVRVANYGYTF. The DNA of the CDR3 is TGTGCCAGCAGTGAAGTGAGGGTAGCTAACTATGGCTACACCTTC.